Sequencing of this T cell receptor (beta chain) was carried out in a study of T cells after somatic rescue of genetic block. TCRdb's copy holds only in-frame clones and misses some; the assay was immunoSEQ multiplex PCR. The data contain almost 7,500 clones, about 86% of them singletons. V gave up 0 bases and J gave up 4 bases, with 10 bases separating them. This CDR3 is built from 15 residues. Germline CDR1 MGHRA, CDR2 YSYEKL. This rearrangement joins TRBV4-1 to TRBJ1-3; D is undetermined. This sequence originates from a boy younger than 18. Sequencing was done on a sample of peripheral blood mononuclear cells (PBMCs). CDR3 sequence (DNA): TGCGCCAGCAGCCAAGAAAATCCGGTAGGAAACACCATATATTTT. Translating it yields CASSQENPVGNTIYF.